A single sample gave rise to the 7 T cell receptor beta chains below, sequenced in a study of metastatic and nonmetastatic thyroid tumors (dated by TCRdb to between 2020 and 2021). No patient had received any treatment before thyroid surgery. Libraries were made using PCR. The sequencer was an Illumina HiSeq 4000. Using fastp trimming at Q25 and MiXCR clonotype assembly, TCRdb reanalyzed the public sequencing data and kept in-frame beta chains. The sample data list some 31,000 clones, and roughly a fifth of these were observed just once. The biggest ten clones account for under 25% of the sample. The sample taken for sequencing was blood. The receptor set was obtained from a female donor with papillary thyroid cancer or a benign thyroid nodule (not recorded which). Some clones in this sample may be carry-over from other donors' samples.

This clone was observed at least ten times. The V call is TRBV7-2, the J call TRBJ2-2; 11 bases line up with TRBD2. The junction had 3 bases not matched to a gene; V was cut back by 5 bases and J by 4 bases. This CDR3 is 15 amino acids long. The V gene's germline CDR1 is SGHTA and CDR2 FQGNSA. In DNA form, the CDR3 reads TGTGCCAGCAGCCTTAGCGGGGGGGCCACCGGGGAGCTGTTTTTT. Translated, it gives CASSLSGGATGELFF. Combining the CDR3 with reference TRBV7-2 and TRBJ2-2 gives the whole variable domain GAGVSQSPSNKVTEKGKDVELRCDPISGHTALYWYRQSLGQGLEFLIYFQGNSAPDKSGLPSDRFSAERTGGSVSTLTIQRTQQEDSAVYLCASSLSGGATGELFFGEGSRLTVL.

This clone was recorded at least ten times. This chain uses TRBV20-1 with TRBJ1-2; D may be TRBD1 (5 bases). Germline CDR1 reads DFQATT; CDR2 reads SNEGSKA (reference sequence). The CDR3 is made up of 17 amino acids. The V end lost 3 bases, the J end lost 0 bases, and 20 bases lay between the germline ends. The CDR3 DNA reads TGCAGTGCTAGGGACATATGGGAAGGGTTAACTAACTATGGCTACACCTTC. This translates into CSARDIWEGLTNYGYTF.

This clone was picked up many times. The CDR3 sequence: CASSLVAGQGAFEQFF. DNA for the CDR3: TGTGCCAGCAGCTTAGTTGCGGGACAGGGGGCCTTTGAGCAGTTCTTC. V gene TRBV7-6 combines with J gene TRBJ2-1; 12 nucleotides line up with TRBD1. The CDR3 loop spans 16 amino acids. Germline CDR1 reads SGHVS; CDR2 reads FNYEAQ. V lost 1 base and J lost 9; bases outside the gene matches: 7.

This clone was detected ten times or more. The chain links TRBV20-1 to TRBJ1-2, with a weak D call TRBD1 (6 bases). CDR1 and CDR2 from the germline V gene are DFQATT and SNEGSKA (reference sequence). Between the trimmed V and J ends, which lost 7 bases and 1 base, there was a span of 22 bases. CDR3 size: 16 residues. For the CDR3, the DNA is TGCAGTGTTTCGACAGGCTGGATGATGGTTAACTATGGCTACACCTTC. It yields the protein CSVSTGWMMVNYGYTF.

The chain is built from TRBV4-1 and TRBJ2-3; 7 bases are a match to TRBD1. Per germline, CDR1 MGHRA and CDR2 YSYEKL. The CDR3 has 16 amino acids. Trimming at V came to 0 bases and at J to 5 bases, leaving 8 bases not matched to a gene. This CDR3 is CASSQDQGEQVDTQYF. The CDR3, as DNA: TGCGCCAGCAGCCAAGATCAGGGGGAGCAGGTAGATACGCAGTATTTT.

In its sample, this clone was seen many times. The chain recombines TRBV7-3 with TRBJ2-3, with unresolved D. CDR3 length: 16 amino acids. Germline loops: CDR1 SGHTA, CDR2 FQGTGA. V shed 1 base and J shed 0 bases, with 11 bases lying between them. This chain's CDR3 is CASSLRPQMSTDTQYF. In DNA form, the CDR3 reads TGTGCCAGCAGCTTAAGGCCACAAATGAGCACAGATACGCAGTATTTT.

In its sample, this clone was seen many times. The CDR3 DNA reads TGTGCCAGCAGCCCGCAAGGACTCGGGGGTGGTGCAGATACGCAGTATTTT. Translated, it gives CASSPQGLGGGADTQYF. The chain is built from TRBV7-8 and TRBJ2-3; D is possibly TRBD2 (6 bases). In germline, CDR1 is SGHVS, CDR2 FQNEAQ. The CDR3 contains 17 residues. Trimming took 5 bases from V and 4 from J, leaving 22 bases between them.